The entry that follows covers one T cell receptor (beta chain) sequence. This sample was taken from a study of control samples from healthy donors and cancer patients. Repertoires were generated with immunoSEQ multiplex PCR, while TCRdb's copy carries only in-frame clones and drops some. The sample records over 150,000 clones, approximately 94% being singletons. The CDR3 has 12 residues. Trimming left V 3 bases short and J 8 bases short, with 10 bases between. Germline V CDR1 and CDR2: SGHNT, YENEEA. The clonotype comes from a woman in her late teens or twenties in good health. This chain joins TRBV11-3 and TRBJ1-2, with D hard to call. The sample comprised blood. The DNA for the CDR3 is TGTGCCAGCAGCTTTGGGATTGGGGGCTACACCTTC. Translated, it gives CASSFGIGGYTF.